Below, 15 T cell receptor beta chains from the same sample are listed, as sequenced in a study of cytomegalovirus exposure and HLA in healthy donors (dated by TCRdb to 2016 to 2017). Library preparation was by the immunoSEQ multiplex PCR assay. For the multiplex PCR, a mixture combining 60 forward primers for TCR Vbeta segments and 13 reverse primers for TCR Jbeta segments was used. Entries here come from immuneACCESS through TCRdb and include only in-frame sequences with V and J called. Some clones fail to appear in such tables; in the studies checked, an unresolved V gene covers under half of the shortfall, and the cause of the remainder is unknown. Counted in this sample were 120,000 or so clones; less than 20% of them appeared once. In total, the top ten clones hold 1.5% to 2% of the sample. The sequencing input was PBMCs. The source of these receptors is a young woman in good health and CMV-seronegative.

V usage is TRBV7-3 and J usage is TRBJ2-2, with a tentative D call TRBD2 (5 bases). Germline assignment: CDR1 SGHTA and CDR2 FQGTGA. This CDR3 is built from 16 residues. Trimming pared 0 bases from V and 3 bases from J, leaving 11 bases between. The chain's CDR3 is CASSLTRVQDTGELFF. The CDR3 DNA sequence: TGTGCCAGCAGCTTAACGAGGGTTCAGGACACCGGGGAGCTGTTTTTT.

This CDR3 reads CASSEATRHMDTQYF. The CDR3 coding sequence is TGCGCCAGCAGTGAAGCTACCCGACACATGGATACGCAGTATTTT. The rearrangement joins TRBV10-2 to TRBJ2-3, with D uncertain. The V gene lost 3 bases and the J gene lost 6 bases, with 16 bases spanning the gap. Germline CDR1 is WSHSY and CDR2 is SAAADI. The CDR3 is made up of 15 amino acids.

This clone was counted only a few times. The chain employs TRBV9 and TRBJ2-2; 8 bases are a match to TRBD1. With V trimmed by 3 bases and J by 5 bases, 9 bases remained unmatched. The CDR3 length is 16 residues. Germline V CDR1 and CDR2: SGDLS, YYNGEE. The CDR3 sequence: CASSAGTGSSTGELFF. As DNA, the CDR3 is TGTGCCAGCAGCGCAGGGACAGGCAGTTCGACCGGGGAGCTGTTTTTT. Filled out from reference TRBV9 and TRBJ2-2, the complete variable domain reads DSGVTQTPKHLITATGQRVTLRCSPRSGDLSVYWYQQSLDQGLQFLIQYYNGEERAKGNILERFSAQQFPDLHSELNLSSLELGDSALYFCASSAGTGSSTGELFFGEGSRLTVL.

This clone was recorded a few times. The genes are TRBV4-3 and TRBJ2-7; D possibly corresponds to TRBD2 (7 bases). Trimming took 4 bases from V and 7 from J, leaving 20 bases between them. Germline values: CDR1 LGHNA, CDR2 YSLEER. The CDR3 sequence is 15 residues long. In DNA, the CDR3 is TGCGCCAGCAGCCGCAATGGGGGGGGGCCCTGGGAGCAGTACTTC. It translates to CASSRNGGGPWEQYF.

Only a few counts were recorded for this clone. V and J are TRBV18 and TRBJ1-4, with TRBD1 matching over 8 bases. J was trimmed by 3 bases and V by 4 bases; bases with no gene match: 4. This CDR3 region has 15 residues. Germline V gene lookup returns CDR1 KGHSH and CDR2 LQKENI. CDR3 in DNA: TGTGCCAGCTCACAGCAGGGGGCTTCTAATGAAAAACTGTTTTTT. Translated: CASSQQGASNEKLFF.

The sample holds a few counts of this clone. This rearrangement joins TRBV28 to TRBJ1-5, with TRBD1 as a possible D gene (5 bases). The CDR3 has 13 residues. The germline CDR1 and CDR2 sequences are MDHEN and SYDVKM. Trimming took off 4 bases at V and 4 bases at J, with 8 bases between the two ends. The CDR3 bases are TGTGCCAGCAGTTCGCCAGGGAATCAGCCCCAGCATTTT. Translation: CASSSPGNQPQHF.

The V gene is TRBV27, the J gene TRBJ1-1, with D possibly TRBD1 on 6 matching bases. V was clipped by 2 bases and J by 3 bases, with 28 bases between them. The CDR3 length is 20 residues. Germline assignment: CDR1 MNHEY and CDR2 SMNVEV (reference sequence). Here the CDR3 reads CASSLVGGVPTPSRDTEAFF. The CDR3 DNA is TGTGCCAGCAGTTTAGTAGGGGGTGTTCCCACCCCCTCTAGGGACACTGAAGCTTTCTTT.

This clone turned up a few times. The V and J genes are TRBV2 and TRBJ1-1, with 7 bases lining up with TRBD1. Trimming at V came to 3 bases and at J to 1 base, leaving 2 bases not matched to a gene. The CDR3 runs to 14 residues. Germline V gives CDR1 SNHLY, CDR2 FYNNEI. CDR3 DNA sequence: TGTGCCAGCAGTGACAGGGGGTCGAACACTGAAGCTTTCTTT. As protein: CASSDRGSNTEAFF.

This chain uses TRBV28 with TRBJ1-3; TRBD1 is a possible D gene (6 bases). The CDR3 covers 14 residues. Looked up from germline, CDR1 is MDHEN and CDR2 is SYDVKM. The V and J ends lost 5 bases and 2 bases respectively, with 10 bases between them. The CDR3 DNA reads as TGTGCCAGCAGTCCCAGGGGAACTGGAAACACCATATATTTT. Translating gives CASSPRGTGNTIYF.

A few counts support this clone. The DNA for the CDR3 is TGTGCCAGCAGCTTAGTCAGGGGGCGGACCTACGAGCAGTACTTC. It encodes CASSLVRGRTYEQYF. This rearrangement joins TRBV5-4 to TRBJ2-7; 8 positions match TRBD1. There are 15 residues in the CDR3. V trimming: 2 bases; J trimming: 2 bases; junction bases outside the gene matches: 6. CDR1 is SGHNT and CDR2 is YYREEE in the germline V gene (reference sequence). The full variable domain, rest sourced from reference TRBV5-4 and TRBJ2-7, is ETGVTQSPTHLIKTRGQQVTLRCSSQSGHNTVSWYQQALGQGPQFIFQYYREEENGRGNFPPRFSGLQFPNYSSELNVNALELDDSALYLCASSLVRGRTYEQYFGPGTRLTVT.

This clone has just a few counts. This chain joins TRBV7-9 and TRBJ2-7; 10 positions agree with TRBD1. With 0 bases clipped from V and 11 bases from J, the junction kept 10 bases outside the gene matches. CDR1 is SEHNR and CDR2 is FQNEAQ in the germline V gene (reference sequence). The CDR3 has 15 amino acids. The CDR3 nucleotides are TGTGCCAGCAGCTTAGCGCAAGGACAGGGGGTGGTTAAGTACTTC. This gives the protein CASSLAQGQGVVKYF.

The chain couples TRBV6-6 to TRBJ1-4, with D unresolved. This CDR3 contains 14 residues. Trimming removed 11 bases from V and 5 bases from J, with 18 bases in between. CDR1 and CDR2 (germline): MNHNY, SVGAGI (reference sequence). The CDR3 DNA sequence: TGTGCCTGCAAGACGGGGTTTGGGAATGAAAAACTGTTTTTT. Its protein is CACKTGFGNEKLFF.

This clone has just a few counts. The chain links TRBV29-1 to TRBJ2-5; a weak D match, TRBD2 (6 bases). The J call may be in error: the DNA end matches TRBJ2-7 better. Germline V gene sequence: CDR1 SQVTM, CDR2 ANQGSEA. The CDR3 covers 12 residues. CDR3 sequence reads: CSAAGRADEQYF. The CDR3 DNA follows: TGCAGCGCAGCGGGCAGGGCGGACGAGCAGTACTTC.

The V and J genes are TRBV15 and TRBJ2-3; 10 nucleotides agree with TRBD1. This CDR3 spans 15 amino acids. Trimming removed 5 bases from V and 2 bases from J; junction bases left unmatched: 4. Germline CDR1 is LNHNV and CDR2 is YYDKDF (reference sequence). The CDR3 loop reads CATSPTGGPTDTQYF. The CDR3 DNA sequence: TGTGCCACCAGCCCGACAGGGGGCCCCACAGATACGCAGTATTTT.

A note on this clone: This specimen includes other DNA sequences encoding the same CDR3. The rearrangement joins TRBV19 to TRBJ2-7; maybe TRBD1 (6 bases). CDR1 and CDR2 from the germline V gene are LNHDA and SQIVND (reference sequence). This CDR3 has 13 amino acids. Trimming took 3 bases from V and 2 from J, leaving 8 bases between them. CDR3 amino acids: CASSIDRTYEQYF. In DNA form, the CDR3 reads TGTGCCAGTAGTATCGACAGGACCTACGAGCAGTACTTC.